The 26 T cell receptor beta chains listed next were all sequenced from one sample in a study of neurological immune-mediated disorders. TCRdb analysed the 5' RACE reads with MiXCR anew, one entry per CDR3 protein. The table has 65,000 to 85,000 distinct CDR3 sequences, approximately 3.4% seen once. Input material: PBMCs. The origin of the receptors is a woman aged 50 to 60 with multiple sclerosis.

In its sample, this clonotype was seen many times. The chain couples TRBV2 to TRBJ2-3, with TRBD1 matching 7 bases. Germline CDR1 reads SNHLY; CDR2 reads FYNNEI. This CDR3 contains 14 residues. V lost 8 bases to trimming and J lost 1 base; unmatched junction nucleotides: 6. In nucleotides, the CDR3 is TGTGCCAGCTTGAGGGGGCGCGGCACAGATACGCAGTATTTT. Translated: CASLRGRGTDTQYF.

In this sample, this clonotype turned up many times. At one end the junction does not follow the germline gene, possibly because of a read error. This chain joins TRBV7-2 and TRBJ1-2; TRBD1 aligns across 8 bases. Germline-derived CDR1 and CDR2 are SGHTA and FQGNSA. The CDR3 covers 13 residues. The CDR3 DNA reads as TGTGTCAGCAGCCCCTGGACAGGGAGTGGCTACACCTTC. The encoded protein is CVSSPWTGSGYTF. The full variable domain, its missing parts supplied by reference TRBV7-2 and TRBJ1-2, is GAGVSQSPSNKVTEKGKDVELRCDPISGHTALYWYRQSLGQGLEFLIYFQGNSAPDKSGLPSDRFSAERTGGSVSTLTIQRTQQEDSAVYLCVSSPWTGSGYTFGSGTRLTVV.

In its sample, this clonotype was seen many times. The J gene is TRBJ1-5, the V gene TRBV20-1; D not certain. Trimming cost V 1 base and J 4 bases, with 11 bases left between them. This CDR3 spans 14 amino acids. CDR1 is DFQATT, CDR2 SNEGSKA, per germline (reference sequence). The CDR3 DNA follows: TGCAGTGCTAGAGCGCGACGGTCTAATCAGCCCCAGCATTTT. This sequence encodes CSARARRSNQPQHF.

The chain has TRBV20-1 and TRBJ2-3; TRBD2 aligns across 12 bases. The CDR3 is 15 amino acids. From germline, CDR1 is DFQATT and CDR2 SNEGSKA (reference sequence). The J segment lost 2 bases and the V segment lost 3 bases, leaving 3 bases of the junction unmatched. The CDR3 here is CSARTSGSPTDTQYF. CDR3 nucleotide sequence: TGCAGTGCTAGGACTAGCGGGAGCCCCACAGATACGCAGTATTTT.

This clonotype showed up many times. The chain recombines TRBV20-1 with TRBJ1-3; 7 bases line up with TRBD1. This CDR3 has 14 residues. Germline CDR1 DFQATT, CDR2 SNEGSKA (reference sequence). V dropped 5 bases and J dropped 5; count of bases not matched to a gene: 9. CDR3 in DNA: TGCAGTGCTCCAGACAGGGAGATCCGAAACACCATATATTTT. This translates into CSAPDREIRNTIYF.

Ten or more counts support this clonotype. The V gene is TRBV7-2, the J gene TRBJ2-3; 8 bases match TRBD2. Germline V gene lookup returns CDR1 SGHTA and CDR2 FQGNSA. The CDR3 has 15 residues. The trim removed 3 bases at V and 2 bases at J, leaving 4 bases unmatched. CDR3: CASSFQAGVTDTQYF. The CDR3 region has the DNA TGTGCCAGCAGCTTTCAAGCGGGAGTCACAGATACGCAGTATTTT.

This clonotype was observed many times. This chain connects TRBV5-1 to TRBJ2-3, with 11 bases aligning to TRBD2. The J segment lost 1 base and the V segment lost 4 bases, leaving 11 bases of the junction unmatched. The CDR3 extends over 18 amino acids. Germline lookup yields CDR1 SGHRS and CDR2 YFSETQ. CDR3 in amino acids: CASSRATSGRIGTDTQYF. The DNA for the CDR3 is TGCGCCAGCAGCAGGGCAACTAGCGGGAGAATCGGCACAGATACGCAGTATTTT.

As concerns this clonotype: Since a much larger clone is just one base distant, this may be a read error. The CDR3 protein is CSGRQGAKTKYF. The CDR3 DNA follows: TGCAGTGGGAGACAAGGGGCCAAGACCAAGTACTTC. The chain is built from TRBV20-1 and TRBJ2-5, with D perhaps matching TRBD1 (5 bases). Germline CDR1 and CDR2: DFQATT and SNEGSKA (reference sequence). The CDR3 runs 12 residues.

This clonotype has at least ten counts. The chain has TRBV2 and TRBJ1-5, with TRBD1 as a possible D gene (6 bases). Germline CDR1 reads SNHLY; CDR2 reads FYNNEI. With 4 bases removed from V and 7 bases from J, the gap between germline ends came to 17 bases. This CDR3 has 15 residues. The CDR3 DNA reads as TGTGCCAGCAGTGTAGCCGGGGGCGGGTGGCAGCCCCAGCATTTT. It yields the protein CASSVAGGGWQPQHF. Full variable domain (rest looked up from reference TRBV2 and TRBJ1-5): EPEVTQTPSHQVTQMGQEVILRCVPISNHLYFYWYRQILGQKVEFLVSFYNNEISEKSEIFDDQFSVERPDGSNFTLKIRSTKLEDSAMYFCASSVAGGGWQPQHFGDGTRLSIL.

This clonotype has ten or more counts. This sequence joins TRBV20-1 and TRBJ2-3; D is possibly TRBD1 (5 bases). The V end was cut by 6 bases, the J end by 2 bases, with 9 bases between. CDR1 and CDR2 (germline): DFQATT, SNEGSKA (reference sequence). This CDR3 comprises 12 residues. The CDR3 reads CSAGRDTDTQYF. The CDR3 coding sequence is TGCAGTGCGGGGCGCGACACAGATACGCAGTATTTT.

Ten or more counts support this clonotype. This chain joins TRBV6-6 and TRBJ1-2; D uncertain. This CDR3 is built from 14 residues. V lost 2 bases to trimming and J lost 4 bases, with 11 bases between them. Germline CDR1 and CDR2: MNHNY and SVGAGI (reference sequence). The CDR3 DNA follows: TGTGCCAGCAGTTACGACGGCACTTCCTATGGCTACACCTTC. Protein: CASSYDGTSYGYTF.

With respect to this clonotype: A clone one base away is much larger, so this may be a read error. The chain employs TRBV20-1 and TRBJ1-4, with 7 nucleotides matching TRBD1. CDR1 and CDR2 from the germline V gene are DFQATT and SNEGSKA (reference sequence). CDR3 length: 16 amino acids. V lost 6 bases to trimming and J lost 6 bases; unmatched junction nucleotides: 16. The CDR3 spells CSARRGNGTADEKLFF. The CDR3 bases are TGCAGTGCCCGACGGGGGAACGGGACAGCTGATGAAAAACTGTTTTTT.

This clonotype has ten or more counts. The chain uses TRBV5-1 and TRBJ2-1; D gene uncertain. The CDR3 has 19 residues. Trimming removed 2 bases at V and 6 bases at J, with 27 bases between. Germline V CDR1 and CDR2: SGHRS, YFSETQ. For the CDR3, the DNA is TGCGCCAGCAGCTTCCCCGACGGAACTTTAGCAGGATTGAGCAATGAGCAGTTCTTC. Protein sequence: CASSFPDGTLAGLSNEQFF.

This clonotype came up many times. The V call is TRBV5-1, the J call TRBJ2-3, with 11 bases fitting TRBD2. Germline V gene data show CDR1 as SGHRS and CDR2 as YFSETQ. This CDR3 has 17 amino acids. V lost 0 bases, J lost 5 bases, and 8 bases stayed unmatched. The CDR3 protein is CASSLVKTSGVVDTQYF. The CDR3 bases are TGCGCCAGCAGCTTGGTCAAGACTAGCGGGGTGGTAGATACGCAGTATTTT.

This clonotype appeared many times. The V gene is TRBV5-1, the J gene TRBJ2-1; TRBD2 matches at 10 bases. Germline loops: CDR1 SGHRS, CDR2 YFSETQ. CDR3 length: 15 amino acids. With V trimmed by 4 bases and J by 3 bases, 4 bases remained unmatched. The CDR3 loop is CASSGRTSGYNEQFF. The CDR3, as DNA: TGCGCCAGCAGCGGACGGACTAGCGGCTACAATGAGCAGTTCTTC.

Many counts were recorded for this clonotype. The V and J genes are TRBV20-1 and TRBJ2-3, with 7 bases fitting TRBD2. CDR3 length equals 17 residues. V trimming: 0 bases; J trimming: 2 bases; junction bases outside the gene matches: 11. Germline V gene sequence: CDR1 DFQATT, CDR2 SNEGSKA (reference sequence). Here the CDR3 DNA reads TGCAGTGCTAGAGATCGGCGGGAGATAACACACACAGATACGCAGTATTTT. Translated: CSARDRREITHTDTQYF.

This clonotype appeared many times. The J gene is TRBJ1-2, the V gene TRBV29-1; tentative D call: TRBD1 (6 bases). Trimming took 0 bases from V and 1 from J, leaving 15 bases between them. The CDR3 is 16 amino acids. The V gene's germline CDR1 is SQVTM and CDR2 ANQGSEA. The CDR3 reads CSVEEFGGRDNYGYTF. CDR3 sequence (DNA): TGCAGCGTTGAAGAATTTGGGGGGCGCGATAACTATGGCTACACCTTC.

In its sample, this clonotype was seen many times. The chain links TRBV6-2 or TRBV6-3 to TRBJ1-4, with 7 bases aligning to TRBD1. The germline V gene has CDR1 MNHEY and CDR2 SVGEGT. J lost 8 bases, V lost 6 bases, and 18 bases had no gene match. The CDR3 is 17 amino acids. Here the CDR3 reads CASRTAGQPEGDEKLFF. The CDR3 bases are TGTGCCAGCAGAACAGCGGGACAGCCAGAGGGAGACGAAAAACTGTTTTTT.

This clonotype has ten or more counts. The chain uses TRBV3-1 and TRBJ1-1, with a tentative D call TRBD1 (6 bases). Trimming took 3 bases from V and 13 from J, leaving 15 bases between them. CDR1 is LGHDT, CDR2 YNNKEL, per germline (reference sequence). This CDR3 is 12 amino acids long. Here the CDR3 DNA reads TGTGCCAGCAGCCATGGTCCAGGGGCGGTTTTCTTT. Encoded protein: CASSHGPGAVFF.

This clonotype is medium-sized. The chain couples TRBV7-2 to TRBJ2-7; 11 bases agree with TRBD2. The junction had 14 bases not matched to a gene; V was cut back by 4 bases and J by 3 bases. The CDR3 is 18 residues long. Germline CDR1 and CDR2: SGHTA and FQGNSA. For the CDR3, the DNA is TGTGCCAGCAGCTCCCCCCCCGGACAAGGGACTAGCGGCTACGAGCAGTACTTC. This sequence encodes CASSSPPGQGTSGYEQYF. The complete variable domain, with remaining parts taken from reference TRBV7-2 and TRBJ2-7, reads GAGVSQSPSNKVTEKGKDVELRCDPISGHTALYWYRQSLGQGLEFLIYFQGNSAPDKSGLPSDRFSAERTGGSVSTLTIQRTQQEDSAVYLCASSSPPGQGTSGYEQYFGPGTRLTVT.

This clonotype was detected a few times. The chain has TRBV6-2 or TRBV6-3 and TRBJ2-1; the match to TRBD2 covers 10 bases. J gave up 9 bases and V 7 bases, and 6 bases lay outside the gene matches. Germline lookup yields CDR1 MNHEY and CDR2 SVGEGT. The CDR3 length is 13 residues. The CDR3 spells CASKASGSVEQFF. CDR3 DNA: TGTGCCAGCAAGGCTAGCGGGAGTGTTGAGCAGTTCTTC.

This clonotype was seen many times. The chain combines TRBV20-1 with TRBJ1-1, with D unclear. In germline, CDR1 is DFQATT, CDR2 SNEGSKA (reference sequence). Trimming left V 3 bases short and J 5 bases short, with 16 bases between. This CDR3 spans 14 amino acids. CDR3 in amino acids: CSASPSGWVTEAFF. The CDR3 DNA follows: TGCAGTGCTAGTCCTTCAGGTTGGGTTACTGAAGCTTTCTTT.

This clonotype has a count of ten or more. The rearrangement links TRBV6-6 to TRBJ1-2; 10 positions match TRBD1. Trimming removed 6 bases from V and 8 bases from J; junction bases left unmatched: 12. Looked up from germline, CDR1 is MNHNY and CDR2 is SVGAGI (reference sequence). The CDR3 contains 15 residues. CDR3 in amino acids: CASRRDRGLGYGYTF. CDR3 in DNA: TGTGCCAGCAGGCGGGACAGGGGATTAGGCTACGGCTACACCTTC.

This clonotype was counted many times. The rearrangement links TRBV20-1 to TRBJ2-7, with TRBD1 identical over 9 bases. The V gene end was trimmed by 6 bases and the J gene end by 5 bases; junction bases not matched to a gene: 11. The germline V gene has CDR1 DFQATT and CDR2 SNEGSKA (reference sequence). The CDR3 is 14 residues long. The CDR3 DNA reads as TGCAGTGCAGAATTAGGGACAGGGTCGGACGAGCAGTACTTC. It specifies CSAELGTGSDEQYF.

This clonotype has only a few counts. This chain connects TRBV7-2 to TRBJ2-3; D is perhaps TRBD2 (7 bases). This CDR3 has 16 residues. The germline V and J ends were trimmed by 4 bases and 2 bases, with 16 bases remaining between them. Germline CDR1 and CDR2: SGHTA and FQGNSA. CDR3 in DNA: TGTGCCAGCAGCTACCGGAGGGGGGGGGTCACAGATACGCAGTATTTT. Amino acids: CASSYRRGGVTDTQYF.

This clonotype showed up many times. The rearrangement uses TRBV9 and TRBJ2-7; D gene ambiguous. The V end lost 0 bases, the J end lost 1 base, and 5 bases lay between the germline ends. The germline gives CDR1 SGDLS, CDR2 YYNGEE. The CDR3 extends over 13 amino acids. DNA for the CDR3: TGTGCCAGCAGCGTAGCTCAGTCCTACGAGCAGTACTTC. Its protein is CASSVAQSYEQYF.